This T cell receptor beta chain originates from a study of Ad26.COV2.S vaccination and SARS-CoV-2 variants. Germline lookup yields CDR1 MNHEY and CDR2 SVGAGI. The CDR3 loop spans 14 amino acids. V was shortened by 5 bases and J by 6 bases, with 14 bases between the two germline ends. Treatment meaning: over 15 received Ad26.COV2.S at low or high dose, single or two shots; roughly 5 received placebo; per-sample allocation not given. On day 63 after the first injection, vaccine and placebo recipients gave samples. Measured with immunoSEQ multiplex PCR; TCRdb has only the in-frame clones, and not every one. The sample has about 350,000 clones, 70% to 90% seen once.

The input for sequencing was peripheral blood, taken in a trial of Ad26.COV2.S vaccine versus placebo. This chain uses TRBV6-5 with TRBJ2-1; weak D call: TRBD2 (6 bases). The TCR sequence derives from a person between 18 and 60 years old who received the Ad26.COV2.S COVID-19 vaccine or a placebo. CDR3 region: CASSPHPGGNEQFF. In nucleotides, the CDR3 is TGTGCCAGCAGTCCCCATCCCGGGGGCAATGAGCAGTTCTTC.